This record looks at one T cell receptor (beta chain) sequence and its context. In the original workflow: Reference gene primers were amplified, and this amplification served to estimate nucleated cell counts. This table comes from immunoSEQ multiplex PCR, and its TCRdb copy is limited to in-frame clones, with some not included. V and J calls and clone size are as listed in that table; D and trimming were resolved from the DNA. Here the sample spans nearly 300,000 clones, approximately 84% being singletons. This specimen belongs to a study of blood T cell repertoires in COVID-19. In the study overall: Sites across the United States, Italy and Spain contributed samples from acute and convalescent COVID-19. In each case, the material was cDNA or gDNA derived from T cells, B-cell-depleted T cells, or PBMCs.

The ends lost 3 bases at V and 0 bases at J; junction bases unmatched: 2. Germline V lookup: CDR1 KGHSY, CDR2 FQNENV. CDR3 length: 15 amino acids. Patients of the Seattle cohort, enrolled during active infection, were followed longitudinally. The specimen was peripheral blood. The sequence was obtained from a human donor with COVID-19, enrolled during active disease. The donor label of this sample is uncertain. The chain links TRBV16 to TRBJ1-3; TRBD1 agrees at 7 bases. This CDR3 reads CASSQRQGSGNTIYF. The CDR3 DNA follows: TGTGCCAGCAGCCAGCGACAGGGCTCTGGAAACACCATATATTTT.